This T cell receptor (beta chain) appears in the sequencing data of a study of T cells after posttransplantation cyclophosphamide. Study observations and caveats: Donor CD8+ memory clones often dominated recipient blood repertoires at later times. Recipient CMV seropositivity and CMV reactivation strongly tracked TRB clonality. Tissue-infiltrating T cells from skin or gut overlapped little with blood T cells.

Clones were sequenced by immunoSEQ multiplex PCR, and TCRdb holds only the in-frame ones, with some missing. The sample holds fewer than 55,000 clones, roughly 92% seen once. The germline V gene has CDR1 MNHEY and CDR2 SVGAGI. The CDR3 covers 14 residues. The V and J ends lost 8 bases and 3 bases, in that order; junction bases with no gene match: 8. Details on this clone: The antigen is undetermined.

Peripheral blood was collected from the related graft donor on the marrow donation day. This clonotype was obtained from a woman aged 25 to 45 in good health and a related stem cell transplant donor. The sequencing input was PBMCs. The chain joins TRBV6-5 to TRBJ2-7; 9 bases line up with TRBD1. CDR3 in amino acids: CASAGGTGYYEQYF. In nucleotides, the CDR3 is TGTGCCAGCGCTGGGGGGACAGGGTACTACGAGCAGTACTTC.